This T cell receptor beta chain is drawn from a study of shared clonotypes between healthy human individuals. On the study more broadly: There were three CD4 naive, three CD4 memory, two CD8 naive and one CD8 memory plates per donor.

The J segment lost 3 bases and the V segment lost 4 bases, leaving 2 bases of the junction unmatched. The CDR3 runs 14 residues. Germline V lookup: CDR1 LNHDA, CDR2 SQIVND (reference sequence). CD8 cells classed as naive were CD45RO-negative and positively selected for CCR7, excluding terminally differentiated effector memory CD45RA+ cells. Here immunoSEQ multiplex PCR was the method, and the copy in TCRdb shows in-frame clones only, minus some. Of about 2,200,000 clones listed, roughly 91% were seen once; the top ten hold under 2%. This clonotype was obtained from a man aged 18 to 29 in good health. Some clones in this sample may be carry-over from other donors' samples. Sequences were obtained from naive CD8+ T cells from PBMCs. The chain carries TRBV19 and TRBJ2-7; 11 bases align to TRBD2. The CDR3 spells CASSRLAGNYEQYF. CDR3 nucleotide sequence: TGTGCCAGTAGTAGACTAGCGGGGAACTACGAGCAGTACTTC.